Listed below are T cell receptor beta chains from one sample, sequenced in a study of monozygotic twins with inflammatory bowel disease. TCRdb reanalyzed the 5' RACE reads, giving one entry per CDR3 protein sequence and no DNA. This repertoire includes approximately 300,000 distinct CDR3 sequences. The specimen sequenced was blood. These TCRs come from a human donor with ulcerative colitis or Crohn's disease, or a healthy co-twin of an affected twin (not recorded which). The CDR3 runs from the conserved cysteine through the conserved F or W.

>TRBJ2-7|TRBV12-3/TRBV12-4|13
CASSFRGEDEQYF
>TRBJ2-1|TRBV4-3|18
CASSQGAPGLAGGDEQFF
>TRBJ2-1|TRBV5-1|14
CASSLEWAYNEQFF
>TRBJ2-2|TRBV15|17
CATSRQQGDTNTGELFF
>TRBJ2-7|TRBV7-8|14
CASSLVRVRHEQYF
>TRBJ2-2|TRBV7-8|15
CASSLLVGVTGELFF
>TRBJ2-7|TRBV5-1|12
CASTGPEVEQYF
>TRBJ2-5|TRBV10-3|15
CAISDPIGRIQTQYF
>TRBJ1-5|TRBV4-3|15
CASSQDNRSNQPQHF
>TRBJ1-5|TRBV7-2|15
CASSLSISGGQPQHF
>TRBJ2-7|TRBV12-3/TRBV12-4|15
CASSREWGNAYEQYF
>TRBJ2-2|TRBV6-1|15
CASNKKGPDTGELFF
>TRBJ1-6|TRBV3-1|12
CASEGNGSPLHF
>TRBJ2-3|TRBV9|14
CASSQDVSADTQYF
>TRBJ1-2|TRBV27|14
CASSSLDRVDGYTF
>TRBJ2-3|TRBV5-1|17
CASSSRGLAGSTDAQYF
>TRBJ2-2|TRBV7-7|15
CASSYEAGVTGELFF
>TRBJ1-2|TRBV27|12
CASMNRGIGYTF
>TRBJ1-2|TRBV27|14
CASSLTGTPLWLTF
>TRBJ2-3|TRBV6-2/TRBV6-3|14
CASSYPGDRDTQYF
>TRBJ2-1|TRBV12-3/TRBV12-4|15
CASRDGLAGEDEQFF
>TRBJ2-7|TRBV18|14
CASSPTTGTYEQYF
>TRBJ2-2|TRBV5-1|15
CASSRLVANTGELFF
>TRBJ2-5|TRBV5-1|13
CASSLLAQETQYF
>TRBJ2-5|TRBV28|15
CASHYPGTPQETQYF
>TRBJ2-3|TRBV7-2|17
CASSFRLGGPSTDTQYF
>TRBJ1-4|TRBV28|14
CASSSQGSFEKLFF
>TRBJ2-1|TRBV3-1|15
CASRPTGGPYNEQFF
>TRBJ2-1|TRBV12-3/TRBV12-4|15
CASSLSGSRLDEQFF
>TRBJ2-4|TRBV4-3|16
CASSGRDRGTKNIQYF
>TRBJ2-7|TRBV5-6|15
CASSLVGDNLYEQYF
>TRBJ2-7|TRBV27|16
CASSLSFQRGSYEQYF
>TRBJ1-5|TRBV11-2|16
CASSLGLTQTGQPQHF
>TRBJ2-1|TRBV2|11
CASSDNNEQFF
>TRBJ1-2|TRBV18|14
CASSIQGQIYGYTF
>TRBJ2-1|TRBV7-2|15
CASSLETSGRGEQFF
>TRBJ2-7|TRBV6-5|18
CASSYSIIALAGTYEQYF
>TRBJ2-5|TRBV11-2|19
CASSLVSGRVWGGQETQYF
>TRBJ2-7|TRBV6-5|14
CASSYRTGGDEQYF
>TRBJ2-5|TRBV20-1|14
CSAPLGQGVETQYF
>TRBJ1-4|TRBV3-1|13
CASSPGQSGKLFF
>TRBJ2-1|TRBV7-2|12
CASRDRGNEQFF
>TRBJ2-7|TRBV12-3/TRBV12-4|12
CASSFLEYEQYF
>TRBJ1-5|TRBV20-1|14
CSARSGRSSQPQHF
>TRBJ1-5|TRBV12-3/TRBV12-4|14
CASSYGQGNQPQHF
>TRBJ2-6|TRBV4-3|17
CASSSWQGLTGANVLTF
>TRBJ1-5|TRBV20-1|15
CSSKATRGNNQPQHF
>TRBJ1-6|TRBV9|13
CASSDHRAIALHF
>TRBJ2-1|TRBV20-1|15
CSASEGSGRYNEQFF
>TRBJ1-1|TRBV6-2/TRBV6-3|12
CASGRVSTEAFF